This T cell receptor (beta chain) was identified in a study of T cell responses to AZD1222 COVID-19 vaccine. The study, taken as a whole, reports: It should be noted that donors were predominantly white British and more often female, and clonal diversity was possibly underestimated.

The table came from immunoSEQ multiplex PCR; TCRdb's copy has only in-frame clones and leaves some out. The sample carries just over 80,000 clones, around 89% recorded once. CDR1 is SGHTA and CDR2 is FQGTGA in the germline V gene. CDR3 length equals 12 residues. V dropped 5 bases and J dropped 5; count of bases not matched to a gene: 1. This clone showed up just once. Its antigen is not known. This chain links TRBV7-3 with TRBJ2-7; 9 positions agree with TRBD1. The receptor was derived from an adult in good health. The sample was peripheral blood, taken on day 0 of AZD1222 vaccination. CDR3 residues: CASSGQGNEQYF. The CDR3 DNA reads as TGTGCCAGCAGCGGACAGGGGAACGAGCAGTACTTC.